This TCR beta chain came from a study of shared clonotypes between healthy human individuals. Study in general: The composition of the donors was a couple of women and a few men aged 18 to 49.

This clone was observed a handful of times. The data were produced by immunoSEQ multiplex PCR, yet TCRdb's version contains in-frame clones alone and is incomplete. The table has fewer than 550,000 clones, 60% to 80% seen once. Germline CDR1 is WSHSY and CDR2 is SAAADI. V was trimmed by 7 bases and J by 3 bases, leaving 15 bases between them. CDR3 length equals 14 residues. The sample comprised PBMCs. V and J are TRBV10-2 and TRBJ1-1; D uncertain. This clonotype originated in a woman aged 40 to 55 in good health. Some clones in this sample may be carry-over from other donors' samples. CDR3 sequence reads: CASKWASDDTEAFF. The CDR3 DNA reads TGCGCCAGCAAGTGGGCGTCGGACGACACTGAAGCTTTCTTT.